A selection of T cell receptor beta chains follows, all from one sample in a study of CD8 T cells in ankylosing spondylitis. One entry per CDR3 protein, called by TCRdb with MiXCR from the 5' RACE reads. The top ten hold approximately 6.2% of the sample, which has around 540,000 distinct CDR3 sequences, over 9.5% seen once. Sequencing input: blood, either unsorted or a sorted T cell fraction (not recorded which). These receptors were obtained from a male donor with ankylosing spondylitis. Both conserved end residues are part of each CDR3. The D gene is left open where the match is weak. A row's size may be missing; if present it is once, few, many or a size class.

D gene | clone size | J gene | V gene | CDR3 DNA | CDR3 protein
TRBD2 | many | TRBJ2-1 | TRBV20-1 | TGCAGTGCTAGAGATCAGCCTTGGACTAGCGGGATGAATGAGCAGTTCTTC | CSARDQPWTSGMNEQFF
NA | NA | TRBJ1-1 | TRBV5-1 | TGCGCCAGCAGCTCGGGTGAAAGGAACACTGAAGCTTTCTTT | CASSSGERNTEAFF
TRBD2 | NA | TRBJ2-1 | TRBV12-3/TRBV12-4 | TGTGCCAGCGGGGGACTAGCTCCTCGGAGCTCCTACAATGAGCAGTTCTTC | CASGGLAPRSSYNEQFF
NA | NA | TRBJ1-4 | TRBV7-9 | TGTGCCAGCAGCAAAGGACACCTAGGTGAAAAACTGTTTTTT | CASSKGHLGEKLFF
NA | many | TRBJ2-1 | TRBV5-1 | TGCGCCAGCAGCTTGCTCCCTTCCTACAATGAGCAGTTCTTC | CASSLLPSYNEQFF
NA | NA | TRBJ2-4 | TRBV19 | TGTGCCAGTAGTATTCCAGGCAGCGACATTCAGTACTTC | CASSIPGSDIQYF
TRBD1 | NA | TRBJ2-2 | TRBV6-2/TRBV6-3 | TGTGCCAGCAGTTACAATGGGGCCAGGGGGACCGGGGAGCTGTTTTTT | CASSYNGARGTGELFF
TRBD1 | few | TRBJ2-7 | TRBV3-1 | TGTGCCAGCAGCCAGCTGGGACAGGGACCATACGAGCAGTACTTC | CASSQLGQGPYEQYF
TRBD2 | few | TRBJ2-5 | TRBV24-1 | TGTGCCACCAGTGCCGGGGGGGGATGGGATCAGGAGACCCAGTACTTC | CATSAGGGWDQETQYF
TRBD2 | few | TRBJ2-7 | TRBV7-9 | TGTGCCAGCAGCCATAGCGGGAGAGGGGACGAGCAGTACTTC | CASSHSGRGDEQYF
NA | NA | TRBJ2-7 | TRBV5-1 | TGCGCCAGCAGCTTGGCTGTGTTCTACGAGCAGTACTTC | CASSLAVFYEQYF
TRBD1 | NA | TRBJ1-3 | TRBV28 | TGTGCCAGCTGTACAGGGGGCCTCTCTGGAAACACCATATATTTT | CASCTGGLSGNTIYF
TRBD2 | many | TRBJ2-7 | TRBV4-2 | TGTGCCAGCAGCCAAGGACTAGCGGGAGTGTACGAGCAGTACTTC | CASSQGLAGVYEQYF
NA | many | TRBJ2-1 | TRBV7-2 | TGTGCCAGCAGCCTAAGAAGGGAGTTAGGGCAGTTCTTC | CASSLRRELGQFF
TRBD2 | NA | TRBJ2-7 | TRBV27 | TGTGCCAGCAGTACCGGGACTAGCGGGATCTACGAGCAGTACTTC | CASSTGTSGIYEQYF
TRBD1 | few | TRBJ1-1 | TRBV2 | TGTGCCAGCAGAGAGGACAGGCTTGAAGCTTTCTTT | CASREDRLEAFF
TRBD1 | NA | TRBJ2-7 | TRBV30 | TGTGCCTGGTCCGGGACAGGGTACGAGCAGTACTTC | CAWSGTGYEQYF
TRBD2 | few | TRBJ2-2 | TRBV4-2 | TGTGCCAGCACCAGATGGGGAGTGCGTGGGAGGGCCCTGGGCACCGGGGAGCTGTTTTTT | CASTRWGVRGRALGTGELFF
NA | few | TRBJ1-3 | TRBV3-1 | TGTGCCACCCGCCCGGGGTCCGGAAACACCATATATTTT | CATRPGSGNTIYF
NA | many | TRBJ1-1 | TRBV12-3/TRBV12-4 | TGTGCCAGCAGTTTGAGGTTACGAGCTTTCTTT | CASSLRLRAFF
NA | NA | TRBJ1-5 | TRBV29-1 | TGCAGCGTTGGTGGGGTTGGGGGCGCGGACAATCAGCCCCAGCATTTT | CSVGGVGGADNQPQHF
TRBD2 | few | TRBJ2-1 | TRBV20-1 | TGCAGTGCTGGGAACCGGGGGGGACTAGCGGCCTCCCATGAGCAGTTCTTC | CSAGNRGGLAASHEQFF
TRBD1 | NA | TRBJ2-7 | TRBV7-8 | TGTGCCAGCAGCTTAGGACAGGGGGCGAGGGTCTACTCCTACGAGCAGTACTTC | CASSLGQGARVYSYEQYF
TRBD1 | NA | TRBJ1-2 | TRBV20-1 | TGCAGTGCTAGAGATCGACAGGGCCTCTATGGCTACACCTTC | CSARDRQGLYGYTF
TRBD1 | NA | TRBJ1-2 | TRBV11-2 | TGTGCCAGCAGCTTAGAGAGGACAGGGGGCTTAGGGGATGGCTACACCTTC | CASSLERTGGLGDGYTF
NA | few | TRBJ2-5 | TRBV21-1 | TGTGCCAGCAGCAAATGGGGCTGGGGAGGGAAAGAGACCCAGTACTTC | CASSKWGWGGKETQYF
TRBD2 | NA | TRBJ2-1 | TRBV5-1 | TGCGCCAGCAGGATTGGGGCGGGGGGCGAGAATGAGCAGTTCTTC | CASRIGAGGENEQFF
NA | NA | TRBJ2-3 | TRBV19 | TGTGCCAGTAGTTCCCTCGGGAGTGACACAGATACGCAGTATTTT | CASSSLGSDTDTQYF
TRBD2 | few | TRBJ2-1 | TRBV4-1 | TGCGCCAGCAGCCAAGAGCCGGGAGGGCAGGGTGAGCAGTTCTTC | CASSQEPGGQGEQFF
NA | NA | TRBJ2-1 | TRBV5-1 | TGCGCCAGCAGCCTCATGGGGGCGGGAGATGAGCAGTTCTTC | CASSLMGAGDEQFF
TRBD1 | NA | TRBJ2-1 | TRBV4-1 | TGCGCCAGCAGCCAATGGGGGACAGGGGGCTACGGTGAGCAGTTCTTC | CASSQWGTGGYGEQFF
NA | few | TRBJ2-2 | TRBV11-2 | TGTGCCAGCACCTCGACCTCACCTACGAACACCGGGGAGCTGTTTTTT | CASTSTSPTNTGELFF
NA | NA | TRBJ1-1 | TRBV20-1 | TGCAGTGCTAAGGGAACCTTGAACACTGAAGCTTTCTTT | CSAKGTLNTEAFF
TRBD2 | NA | TRBJ2-2 | TRBV2 | TGTGCCAGCAGTGGACAGCGGGAGCCTGTCTGGGGGGAGCTGTTTTTT | CASSGQREPVWGELFF
TRBD2 | NA | TRBJ2-1 | TRBV20-1 | TGCAGTGCGGCTAGCGGGAGTGCAAGCTCCTACAATGAGCAGTTCTTC | CSAASGSASSYNEQFF
TRBD2 | many | TRBJ2-1 | TRBV11-2 | TGTGCCAGCAGCTCCCGACTAGCGGGCTTAGGCCATGAGCAGTTCTTC | CASSSRLAGLGHEQFF
TRBD1 | few | TRBJ2-5 | TRBV12-3/TRBV12-4 | TGTGCCAGCACCCGGGACAGGGGGGAGACCCAGTACTTC | CASTRDRGETQYF
TRBD2 | NA | TRBJ2-1 | TRBV15 | TGTGCCACCAGCAGAGGGGGGCTAGCGGGAGTATTCAATGAGCAGTTCTTC | CATSRGGLAGVFNEQFF
TRBD2 | NA | TRBJ2-2 | TRBV20-1 | TGCAGTGCTAGGATAACCGGGACTAGACTTACCGAGGAGCTGTTTTTT | CSARITGTRLTEELFF
TRBD2 | NA | TRBJ2-5 | TRBV2 | TGTGCCAGCAGTGAAAGCGGGGCTGGGACCCAGTACTTC | CASSESGAGTQYF
NA | NA | TRBJ1-1 | TRBV18 | TGTGCCAGCTCGCAGGGGTTGCGGACTGAAGCTTTCTTT | CASSQGLRTEAFF
NA | few | TRBJ2-1 | TRBV6-1 | TGTGCCAGCAGACCCGGGACTCGCCAGTACAATGAGCAGTTCTTC | CASRPGTRQYNEQFF